Each of the 7 T cell receptor beta chains below was sequenced from the same sample in a study of blood T cell repertoires in COVID-19. Repertoires were generated with immunoSEQ multiplex PCR, while TCRdb's copy carries only in-frame clones and drops some. The sample shows 150,000 to 200,000 clones, approximately 85% of them seen only once. The sample taken for sequencing was peripheral blood. The receptors originated from a woman aged 60-75 years with acute or convalescent COVID-19.

CDR3 sequence: CSVVFLSGRTDTQYF. The CDR3 nucleotides are TGCAGCGTTGTCTTCCTAAGCGGGCGCACAGATACGCAGTATTTT. The V and J genes are TRBV29-1 and TRBJ2-3, with D perhaps TRBD2 (6 bases). The V end lost 4 bases, the J end lost 1 base, and 15 bases lay between the germline ends. This CDR3 spans 15 amino acids. Per germline, CDR1 SQVTM and CDR2 ANQGSEA.

This chain links TRBV5-1 with TRBJ2-7, with D possibly being TRBD2 (6 bases). V lost 4 bases and J 5 bases, leaving 13 bases between the germline ends. The germline gives CDR1 SGHRS, CDR2 YFSETQ. The CDR3 is 13 residues long. CDR3 bases: TGCGCCAGCAGCCCGACTAGAAGAAACGAGCAGTACTTC. The encoded protein is CASSPTRRNEQYF.

V and J are TRBV24-1 and TRBJ2-1; 8 nucleotides match TRBD2. From germline, CDR1 is KGHDR and CDR2 SFDVKD. V dropped 3 bases and J dropped 8; count of bases not matched to a gene: 11. CDR3 length equals 16 residues. CDR3 protein: CATSDGGSGTGDEQFF. The CDR3 DNA reads as TGTGCCACCAGTGATGGTGGTAGCGGGACCGGGGATGAGCAGTTCTTC.

The chain carries TRBV3-1 (or the pseudogene TRBV3-2) and TRBJ1-6, with a weak D call TRBD1 (6 bases). Germline assignment: CDR1 LGHDT and CDR2 YNNKEL (reference sequence). V was shortened by 1 base and J by 7 bases, with 14 bases between the two germline ends. This CDR3 region has 16 residues. The CDR3 reads CASSQASAGVNSPLHF. CDR3 nucleotide sequence: TGTGCCAGCAGCCAAGCGTCAGCAGGGGTCAATTCACCCCTCCACTTT.

J is TRBJ1-4 and V is TRBV12-3 or TRBV12-4; 7 bases map to TRBD1. V was pared by 7 bases and J by 4 bases, with 3 bases of the junction left unmatched. The CDR3 is 13 amino acids. The CDR3 coding sequence is TGTGCCAGCATGGGACAGCTTAATGAAAAACTGTTTTTT. Its protein product is CASMGQLNEKLFF.

This clone has only a few counts. With a much larger clone just one base away, this may be a read error. The rearrangement joins TRBV7-3 to TRBJ1-6; weak D call: TRBD1 (5 bases). Trimming took 2 bases from V and 4 from J, leaving 6 bases between them. The CDR3 has 14 amino acids. Germline V lookup: CDR1 SGHTA, CDR2 FQGTGA. CDR3 in DNA: TGTGCCAGCAGCTTACAGGGATATAATTCACCCCTCCACTTT. This codes for CASSLQGYNSPLHF.

This sequence joins TRBV5-1 and TRBJ2-7; D uncertain. Germline CDR1 and CDR2: SGHRS and YFSETQ. The CDR3 extends over 16 amino acids. The V gene lost 2 bases and the J gene lost 7 bases, with 22 bases spanning the gap. In nucleotides, the CDR3 is TGCGCCAGCAGCTTATTTGGCTTGACACGCATCTTAGAGCAGTACTTC. This translates into CASSLFGLTRILEQYF.